This TCR beta chain comes out of a study of vaccination effects on CD4 cells after COVID-19. Using viral peptide pools, the ViraFEST assay grew out antigen-specific CD4+ T cells prior to sequencing. Following an approximately 10-day culture, CD4+ T cells were purified. SARS-CoV-2 infected the person between March and December 2020, as confirmed by PCR. About this clone itself: Its antigen is not identified.

Method: immunoSEQ multiplex PCR; TCRdb's copy keeps in-frame clones and lacks some. The sample lists tens of thousands of clones; roughly three quarters were seen once. The V and J ends lost 1 base and 3 bases, in that order; junction bases with no gene match: 3. This CDR3 region has 14 residues. The germline gives CDR1 SGHDT, CDR2 YYEEEE. This sequence joins TRBV5-6 and TRBJ2-7, with TRBD1 matching 8 bases. This TCR came from a human donor who had a prior SARS-CoV-2 infection. The source was CD4+ T cells from PBMCs cultured with SARS-CoV-2 spike peptides, collected before COVID-19 vaccination. DNA of the CDR3: TGTGCCAGCAGCTTGATCGGACAGGGCTACGAGCAGTACTTC. It encodes CASSLIGQGYEQYF.